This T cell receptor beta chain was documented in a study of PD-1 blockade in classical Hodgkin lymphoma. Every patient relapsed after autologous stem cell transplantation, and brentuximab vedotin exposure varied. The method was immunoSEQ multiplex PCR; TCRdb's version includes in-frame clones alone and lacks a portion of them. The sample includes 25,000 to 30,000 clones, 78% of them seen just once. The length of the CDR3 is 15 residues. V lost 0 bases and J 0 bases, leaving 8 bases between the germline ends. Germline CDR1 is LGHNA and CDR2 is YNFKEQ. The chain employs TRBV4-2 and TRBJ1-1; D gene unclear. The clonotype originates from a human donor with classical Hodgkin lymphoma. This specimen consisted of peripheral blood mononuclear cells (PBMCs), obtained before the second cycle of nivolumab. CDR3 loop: CASSQDWSMNTEAFF. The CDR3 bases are TGTGCCAGCAGCCAAGATTGGAGCATGAACACTGAAGCTTTCTTT.